A single sample is the source of the 19 T cell receptor beta chains below, sequenced in a study of cytomegalovirus exposure and HLA in healthy donors listed by TCRdb under 2017. Library creation used the immunoSEQ multiplex PCR assay. For the multiplex PCR, a mixture combining 60 forward primers for TCR Vbeta segments and 13 reverse primers for TCR Jbeta segments was used. TCRdb holds this immuneACCESS table with in-frame rearrangements only. Some clones are missing; in checked studies, unresolved V genes explain under half, and the rest has no known cause. Present in this sample are around 100,000 clones, 65% to 85% of which were seen just once. In total, the top ten clones hold roughly 5.9% of the sample. The sample taken for sequencing was PBMCs. All receptors derive from a woman aged 25 to 39 in good health and CMV-seropositive.

The V gene is TRBV18, the J gene TRBJ1-2; D uncertain. V lost 3 bases to trimming and J lost 8 bases, with 13 bases between them. In germline, CDR1 is KGHSH, CDR2 LQKENI. The length of the CDR3 is 13 residues. The CDR3 loop is CASSPSAAGGYTF. The DNA for the CDR3 is TGTGCCAGCTCACCCAGCGCGGCGGGCGGCTACACCTTC.

This rearrangement joins TRBV6-4 to TRBJ1-1, with 7 bases matching TRBD1. Germline CDR1 and CDR2: MRHNA and SNTAGT. The CDR3 contains 13 residues. The trim removed 5 bases at V and 2 bases at J, leaving 2 bases unmatched. CDR3 region: CASSRQGNTEAFF. In DNA form, the CDR3 reads TGTGCCAGCAGTAGACAGGGTAACACTGAAGCTTTCTTT.

This chain joins TRBV5-1 and TRBJ2-7; 7 bases are a match to TRBD1. V trimming: 4 bases; J trimming: 4 bases; junction bases outside the gene matches: 8. Germline CDR1 is SGHRS and CDR2 is YFSETQ. The CDR3 totals 14 residues. CDR3 bases: TGCGCCAGCAGCATGCAGGGGGTCTCATACGAGCAGTACTTC. Protein product: CASSMQGVSYEQYF.

The V gene is TRBV6-5, the J gene TRBJ1-6, with D possibly matching TRBD1 (5 bases). V was cut by 6 bases and J by 5 bases, with 11 bases left in between. The germline V gene has CDR1 MNHEY and CDR2 SVGAGI. This CDR3 comprises 14 residues. The CDR3 loop is CASRPQGDNSPLHF. CDR3 sequence (DNA): TGTGCCAGCAGGCCCCAGGGCGATAATTCACCCCTCCACTTT.

The CDR3 DNA is TGTGCCAGCAGCTTAGGGACAGGGTACGGGGCCAACGTCCTGACTTTC. Residues: CASSLGTGYGANVLTF. The chain joins TRBV11-2 to TRBJ2-6; 8 bases are a match to TRBD1. J lost 4 bases, V lost 1 base, and 3 bases had no gene match. Germline CDR1 SGHAT, CDR2 FQNNGV. The CDR3 spans 16 residues.

Note on this clone: Sequence at one end of the junction differs from germline and may be a read error. V gene TRBV7-9 combines with J gene TRBJ1-1, with a weak D call TRBD1 (6 bases). CDR3 size: 12 residues. From germline, CDR1 is SEHNR and CDR2 FQNEAQ (reference sequence). The CDR3 DNA is TGTTCCAGCAGCCTCGGGACAATTTACGCTTTCTTT. Its protein product is CSSSLGTIYAFF.

This sequence joins TRBV2 and TRBJ1-5; 9 nucleotides align to TRBD1. Germline CDR1 is SNHLY and CDR2 is FYNNEI. V dropped 6 bases and J dropped 1; count of bases not matched to a gene: 16. This CDR3 region has 19 residues. The CDR3, as DNA: TGTGCCAGCAGCGGGGGGCCCGTAACAGGGGGCAACAGCAATCAGCCCCAGCATTTT. Amino acids: CASSGGPVTGGNSNQPQHF.

J is TRBJ1-2 and V is TRBV28; D might be TRBD1 (5 bases). The V end lost 2 bases, the J end lost 5 bases, and 12 bases lay between the germline ends. The germline CDR1 and CDR2 sequences are MDHEN and SYDVKM. The CDR3 runs to 14 residues. The CDR3, as DNA: TGTGCCAGCAGTTTAAGGGGAGGGAGGTATGGCTACACCTTC. As protein: CASSLRGGRYGYTF.

This clone was found a few times. The rearrangement uses TRBV19 and TRBJ2-5; 11 nucleotides align to TRBD2. This CDR3 contains 12 residues. V dropped 8 bases and J dropped 4; count of bases not matched to a gene: 0. In germline, CDR1 is LNHDA, CDR2 SQIVND (reference sequence). CDR3 region: CASGLAGETQYF. In DNA form, the CDR3 reads TGTGCCAGTGGACTAGCGGGAGAGACCCAGTACTTC.

The J gene is TRBJ2-7, the V gene TRBV6-4, with D perhaps TRBD2 (6 bases). V was trimmed by 1 base and J by 0 bases, leaving 13 bases between them. The CDR3 totals 16 residues. From germline, CDR1 is MRHNA and CDR2 SNTAGT. The CDR3 nucleotides read TGTGCCAGCAGTGACTGCCGGGGGAAGAGCTCCTACGAGCAGTACTTC. Its protein is CASSDCRGKSSYEQYF.

The gene calls are TRBV2 and TRBJ2-5; D possibly corresponds to TRBD1 (5 bases). This CDR3 spans 13 amino acids. Germline loops: CDR1 SNHLY, CDR2 FYNNEI. V lost 8 bases and J 4 bases, leaving 14 bases between the germline ends. The CDR3 is CASCDRVGETQYF. The DNA for the CDR3 is TGTGCCAGCTGCGACAGAGTCGGAGAGACCCAGTACTTC.

CDR3 in DNA: TGTGCCAGTCGCAACAGGGGTTTTGACACTGAAGCTTTCTTT. Translated: CASRNRGFDTEAFF. This chain links TRBV19 with TRBJ1-1, with TRBD1 matching over 7 bases. Unmatched junction bases numbered 9, after V lost 8 bases and J lost 3 bases. The CDR3 has 14 residues. Per the germline V gene, CDR1 is LNHDA and CDR2 is SQIVND (reference sequence).

V usage is TRBV29-1 and J usage is TRBJ1-4; 7 positions agree with TRBD1. V gave up 6 bases and J gave up 8 bases; unmatched junction bases: 9. The V gene's germline CDR1 is SQVTM and CDR2 ANQGSEA. The CDR3 has 13 amino acids. CDR3 protein: CSVGGTEYEKLFF. The CDR3 nucleotides read TGCAGCGTCGGAGGGACAGAGTACGAAAAACTGTTTTTT.

The rearrangement uses TRBV5-7 and TRBJ1-5, with TRBD1 identical over 7 bases. TRBV5-7 is sorted into the ORF group, with uncertain function. This CDR3 has 17 residues. V lost 4 bases and J lost 3; bases outside the gene matches: 13. CDR3 sequence reads: CASSKTGKDRSNQPQHF. The CDR3 bases are TGTGCCAGCAGCAAGACTGGTAAGGACAGGTCCAATCAGCCCCAGCATTTT.

The rearrangement links TRBV2 to TRBJ2-3, with a tentative D call TRBD2 (6 bases). Trimming left V 7 bases short and J 2 bases short, with 25 bases between. This CDR3 contains 18 residues. The germline CDR1 and CDR2 sequences are SNHLY and FYNNEI. Written as DNA, the CDR3 is TGTGCCAGCACTCTTCCCCCAGAGGGTGCGGGGATCACAGATACGCAGTATTTT. Amino acid sequence: CASTLPPEGAGITDTQYF.

V and J are TRBV30 and TRBJ2-1; 8 nucleotides agree with TRBD2. Germline V lookup: CDR1 GTSNPN, CDR2 SVGIG (reference sequence). The V segment lost 4 bases and the J segment 0 bases; nucleotides outside the gene matches: 5. The CDR3 sequence is 15 residues long. The CDR3 DNA follows: TGTGCCTGGACCCCGGGGGGGAACTCCTACAATGAGCAGTTCTTC. Its translation is CAWTPGGNSYNEQFF.

This chain joins TRBV6-1 and TRBJ2-7; 8 bases are shared with TRBD1. The junction had 7 bases not matched to a gene; V was cut back by 5 bases and J by 1 base. The V gene's germline CDR1 is MNHNS and CDR2 SASEGT. This CDR3 has 15 amino acids. CDR3 in amino acids: CASSLWTGQSYEQYF. CDR3 in DNA: TGTGCCAGCAGTCTGTGGACAGGGCAATCCTACGAGCAGTACTTC.

This chain connects TRBV6-1 to TRBJ1-1; D perhaps matches TRBD1 (6 bases). This CDR3 region has 13 residues. V was clipped by 8 bases and J by 5 bases, with 15 bases between them. Germline values: CDR1 MNHNS, CDR2 SASEGT. CDR3 amino acids: CASRPGGITEAFF. The CDR3 DNA reads TGTGCCAGCCGCCCGGGGGGCATAACTGAAGCTTTCTTT.

J is TRBJ2-7 and V is TRBV5-4; D is perhaps TRBD1 (6 bases). The germline V and J ends were trimmed by 0 bases and 2 bases, with 12 bases remaining between them. The CDR3 is 15 residues long. From germline, CDR1 is SGHNT and CDR2 YYREEE (reference sequence). CDR3 coding DNA: TGTGCCAGCAGCTTGGTTACAGGGAGAGCCTACGAGCAGTACTTC. This sequence encodes CASSLVTGRAYEQYF.